This entry is about one T cell receptor beta chain. The antigen it recognizes is unknown. No per-base quality is available; no much larger clone lies one base away. Systemically healthy Caucasian individuals from Russia, 35 to 50 in total and aged roughly 6 to 100 years, were included as donors. Each donor gave 9 to 10 milliliters of peripheral blood, collected into EDTA-treated Vacutainer tubes. Ficoll-Paque density-gradient centrifugation was used to isolate PBMCs, with at least 6 million per sample. Total RNA was extracted from PBMCs with Trizol reagent, with at least 5 micrograms obtained per sample. Naive CD45RAhigh/CD27high T cell percentages were measured by flow cytometry on a PBMC aliquot from every donor. The method was 5' RACE. The reads were generated on an Illumina HiSeq 2500. A second PCR of about 7 to 12 cycles was run with a J-beta primer mix and a sample-barcoded 5' primer. A template-switch 5' adaptor carrying 12 random nucleotides introduced a unique molecular identifier onto each TCR beta cDNA molecule. Each sample yielded at least 2.5 million CDR3-containing paired-end reads. First-strand cDNA synthesis was performed from all RNA using the Mint cDNA synthesis kit, with priming by a TRBC-specific oligonucleotide. All cDNA was treated with uracil-DNA glycosylase and then went through a first 18-cycle PCR with the universal primers M1SS and BC2_uni_R. As for how the authors treated the data: Normalization of each sample was performed by random selection of 1 million high-quality reads, each carrying a distinct molecular identifier. Instead of being binned into consensus sequences, reads with shared molecular identifiers were discarded. CDR3 identification, clonotype clustering and error correction used MiTCR with a Q25 quality threshold and the strictest error-elimination algorithm. A nonparametric unseen species model with Euler transformation was used to estimate a lower bound on total TCR beta diversity. TCRdb passed the public sequencing reads through fastp at Q25 and MiXCR, retaining productive beta sequences. Every distinct CDR3 protein forms one entry, paired with its most common genes and DNA. The V and J calls were determined by TCRdb, not by the authors. This sample lists 800,000 to 1,300,000 distinct CDR3 sequences; 25% were detected once. The ten largest clones take up approximately 0.71% of the sample.

This specimen belongs to a study of blood T cells in healthy people across ages (dated by TCRdb to between 2014 and 2016). Study-wide context: In model experiments, roughly one uniquely barcoded TCR beta cDNA molecule per two T cells was captured by template switching. For two donors (one aged 18 to 30 and one aged 80 or older), the study analyzed two additional independent replicas of 1 million unique cDNA reads from the same blood draw. To track age-related changes in TCR beta repertoire diversity, the study relied on deep sequencing normalized with unique cDNA molecular identifiers. The donors were split into four age groups: young (average roughly 15 years), middle-aged (roughly 40), aged (more than 60) and long-lived (roughly 80). Overall results and qualifications from the work: Estimates of total diversity based on one million sequenced T cells were regarded as lower bounds and as underestimates. Compared with the aged group, more naive CD4+ T cells, fewer expanded clones and increased TCR diversity were shown by the long-lived group, suggesting age selection. Because the CMV infection status of the donors was unknown, age-related changes in expanded clonotypes may potentially have been confounded. Observed TCR beta diversity per million T cells fell roughly linearly with age, and a significant reduction was already apparent by age around 40. Observed TCR beta diversity correlated strongly with the percentage of naive T cells measured by flow cytometry. Bulk unsorted PBMC profiling prevented conclusive comparison of naive and antigen-experienced compartments.

After removal of 4 bases from V and 10 bases from J, the junction retains 9 bases not matched to a gene. The CDR3 holds 15 amino acids from the cysteine to the phenylalanine. Only the CDR3 DNA is retained, 45 bases long and in frame from the first base. The germline V gene yields SGHRS for CDR1 and YFSETQ for CDR2. These data are also associated with another study on T cells of mothers and their children. The second study also describes: The donors were nine systemically healthy Caucasian individuals, made up of three mothers and their six children. cDNA synthesis used all of the extracted RNA, with roughly 1.5 ug of RNA in each 15 ul reaction. Sample barcodes and 2-4 random nucleotides were added via the M1S primer in the second PCR. Each mother yielded over 8.5 million TCR beta CDR3 reads and each child 2.5 million to 3 million reads. Thymic selection shapes the output of TCR recombination in a similar way in related and unrelated pairs, and inherited differences have a minor effect. Normalized repertoire overlap was always found to be slightly, but never significantly, higher in related mother-child pairs than in unrelated mother-child pairs. No persistent microchimeric T cell clones were detected, at a sensitivity of roughly 100 clones per million clonotypes. In the study, deep NGS was used to compare the TCR beta repertoires of mothers and children, and features distinguishing related mother-child pairs from unrelated individuals were sought. The mean age was around 40 +/- 4 years for the mothers and around 10 +/- 4 years for the children. After adapters were ligated using NEBNext reagents, the libraries underwent 100+100 nt paired-end sequencing on an Illumina HiSeq 2000. To prevent cross-contamination, the mother and child libraries were prepared one month apart and sequenced in separate runs. For each donor, between roughly 500,000 and 2,200,000 distinct TCR beta clonotypes were identified. Naive TCR beta clonotypes were estimated from low-frequency clonotypes matched to each donor's FACS-determined naive share, without sorting.

The clonotype originates from a girl aged 2 to 9 in good health. Recombination connected TRBV5-1 to TRBJ2-2, with 11 bases in between that match TRBD1. Specimen: blood. The CDR3 region reads CASSLGQGAPEELFF. The DNA is TGCGCCAGCAGCCTCGGACAGGGGGCGCCCGAGGAGCTGTTTTTT. Reference TRBV5-1 and TRBJ2-2 proteins supply the regions before and after the CDR3; the full variable domain is: KAGVTQTPRYLIKTRGQQVTLSCSPISGHRSVSWYQQTPGQGLQFLFEYFSETQRNKGNFPGRFSGRQFSNSRSEMNVSTLELGDSALYLCASSLGQGAPEELFFGEGSRLTVL.